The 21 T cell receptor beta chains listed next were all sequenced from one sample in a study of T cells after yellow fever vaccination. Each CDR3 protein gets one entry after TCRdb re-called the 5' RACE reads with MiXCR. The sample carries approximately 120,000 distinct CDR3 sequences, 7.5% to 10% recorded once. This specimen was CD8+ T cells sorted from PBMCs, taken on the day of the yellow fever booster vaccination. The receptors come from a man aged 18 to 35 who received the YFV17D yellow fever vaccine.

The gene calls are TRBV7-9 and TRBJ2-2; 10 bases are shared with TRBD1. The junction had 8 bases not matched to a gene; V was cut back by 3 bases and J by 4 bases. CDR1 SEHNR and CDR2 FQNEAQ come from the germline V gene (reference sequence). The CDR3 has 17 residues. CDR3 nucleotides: TGTGCCAGCAGCTTTCTGAGACAGGGGGCGGGCACCGGGGAGCTGTTTTTT. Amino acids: CASSFLRQGAGTGELFF.

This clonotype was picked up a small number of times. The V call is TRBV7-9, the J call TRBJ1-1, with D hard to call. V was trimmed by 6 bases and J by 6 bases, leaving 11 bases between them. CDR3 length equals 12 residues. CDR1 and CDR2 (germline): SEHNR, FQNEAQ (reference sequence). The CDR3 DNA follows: TGTGCCAGCAGTGGAGTGTCGGCTGAAGCTTTCTTT. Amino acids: CASSGVSAEAFF.

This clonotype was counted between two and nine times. The CDR3 sequence: CASSLGQGAPGTEAFF. CDR3 DNA: TGTGCCAGCAGCCTGGGACAGGGGGCGCCGGGTACTGAAGCTTTCTTT. The chain combines TRBV7-8 with TRBJ1-1; 12 nucleotides agree with TRBD1. V trimming: 5 bases; J trimming: 5 bases; junction bases outside the gene matches: 9. CDR3 size: 16 residues. Germline V gene data show CDR1 as SGHVS and CDR2 as FQNEAQ.

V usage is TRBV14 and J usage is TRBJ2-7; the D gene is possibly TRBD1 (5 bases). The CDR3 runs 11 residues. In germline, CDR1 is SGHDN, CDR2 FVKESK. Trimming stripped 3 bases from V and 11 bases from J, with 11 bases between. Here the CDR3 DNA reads TGTGCCAGCAGCCATACAGGTTGGGAGTACTTC. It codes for CASSHTGWEYF.

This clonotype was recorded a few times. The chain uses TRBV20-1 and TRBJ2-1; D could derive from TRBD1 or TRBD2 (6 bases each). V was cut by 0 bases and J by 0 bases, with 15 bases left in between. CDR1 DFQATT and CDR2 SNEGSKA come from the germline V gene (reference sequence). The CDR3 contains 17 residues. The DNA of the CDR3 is TGCAGTGCTAGAGATCAGTGGAGGGGGAGCTCCTACAATGAGCAGTTCTTC. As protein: CSARDQWRGSSYNEQFF.

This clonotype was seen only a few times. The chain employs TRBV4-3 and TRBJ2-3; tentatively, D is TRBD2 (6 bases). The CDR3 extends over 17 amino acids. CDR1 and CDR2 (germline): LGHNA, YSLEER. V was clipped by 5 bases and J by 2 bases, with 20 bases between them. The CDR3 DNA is TGCGCCAGCAGCGCTTCTGTTTATGGCGGGACCACAGATACGCAGTATTTT. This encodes CASSASVYGGTTDTQYF.

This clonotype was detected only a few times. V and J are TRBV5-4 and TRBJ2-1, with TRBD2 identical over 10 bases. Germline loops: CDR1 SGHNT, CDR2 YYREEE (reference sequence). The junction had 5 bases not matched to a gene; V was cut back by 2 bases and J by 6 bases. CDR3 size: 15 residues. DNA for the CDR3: TGTGCCAGCAGCTTTTCTAGCGGGGGATTCAATGAGCAGTTCTTC. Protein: CASSFSSGGFNEQFF.

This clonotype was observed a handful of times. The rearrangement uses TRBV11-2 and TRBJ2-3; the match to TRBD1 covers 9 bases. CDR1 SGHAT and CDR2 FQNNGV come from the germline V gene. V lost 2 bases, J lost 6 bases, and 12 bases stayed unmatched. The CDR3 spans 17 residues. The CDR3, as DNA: TGTGCCAGCAGCTTATCGCAGGGACAGGGATTCTTCGATACGCAGTATTTT. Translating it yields CASSLSQGQGFFDTQYF.

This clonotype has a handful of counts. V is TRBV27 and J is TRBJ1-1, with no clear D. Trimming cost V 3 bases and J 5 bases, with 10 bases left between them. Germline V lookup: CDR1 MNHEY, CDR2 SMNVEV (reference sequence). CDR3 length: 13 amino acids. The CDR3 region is CASSFGRSTEAFF. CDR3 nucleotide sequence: TGTGCCAGCAGTTTTGGGAGATCAACTGAAGCTTTCTTT.

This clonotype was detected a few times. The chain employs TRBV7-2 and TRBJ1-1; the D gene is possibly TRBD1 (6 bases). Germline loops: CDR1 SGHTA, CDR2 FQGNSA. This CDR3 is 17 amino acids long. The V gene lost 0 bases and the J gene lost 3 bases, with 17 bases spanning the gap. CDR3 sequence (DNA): TGTGCCAGCAGCTTAGCGGGGGCTAAAATATTTGACACTGAAGCTTTCTTT. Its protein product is CASSLAGAKIFDTEAFF.

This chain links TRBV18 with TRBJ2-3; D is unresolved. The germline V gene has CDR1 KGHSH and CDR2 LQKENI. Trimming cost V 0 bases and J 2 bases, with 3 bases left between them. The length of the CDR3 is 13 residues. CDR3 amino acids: CASSPPFTDTQYF. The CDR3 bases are TGTGCCAGCTCACCACCTTTCACAGATACGCAGTATTTT.

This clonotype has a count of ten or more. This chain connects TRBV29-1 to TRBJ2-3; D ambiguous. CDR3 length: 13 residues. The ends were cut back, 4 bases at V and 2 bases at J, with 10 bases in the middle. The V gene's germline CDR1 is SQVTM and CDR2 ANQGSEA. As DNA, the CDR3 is TGCAGCGTTGGGGCGGTGCACACAGATACGCAGTATTTT. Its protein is CSVGAVHTDTQYF.

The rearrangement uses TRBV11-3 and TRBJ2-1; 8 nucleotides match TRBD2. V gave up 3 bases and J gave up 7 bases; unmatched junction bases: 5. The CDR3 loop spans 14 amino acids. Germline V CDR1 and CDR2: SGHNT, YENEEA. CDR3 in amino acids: CASSFGGGRNEQFF. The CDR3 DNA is TGTGCCAGCAGCTTTGGCGGGGGGCGGAATGAGCAGTTCTTC.

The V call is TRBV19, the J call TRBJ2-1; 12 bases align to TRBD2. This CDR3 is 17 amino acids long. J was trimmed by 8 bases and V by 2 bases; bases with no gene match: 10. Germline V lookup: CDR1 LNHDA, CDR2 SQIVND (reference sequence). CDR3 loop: CASSILYLAGGADEQFF. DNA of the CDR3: TGTGCCAGTAGTATATTATACCTAGCGGGGGGGGCAGATGAGCAGTTCTTC.

DNA of the CDR3: TGTGCCAGCAGTGATACTTTGCGGGTAGATACGCAGTATTTT. Translation gives CASSDTLRVDTQYF. The chain is built from TRBV27 and TRBJ2-3; D may be TRBD2 (5 bases). Germline V gives CDR1 MNHEY, CDR2 SMNVEV (reference sequence). The CDR3 contains 14 residues. The V end was cut by 5 bases, the J end by 5 bases, with 14 bases between.

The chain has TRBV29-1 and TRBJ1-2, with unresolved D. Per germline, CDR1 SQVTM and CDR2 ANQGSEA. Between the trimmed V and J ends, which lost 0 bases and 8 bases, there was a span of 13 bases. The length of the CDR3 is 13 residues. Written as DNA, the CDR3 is TGCAGCGTTGAAGATCTCGGGTCTAGGGGCTACACCTTC. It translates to CSVEDLGSRGYTF.

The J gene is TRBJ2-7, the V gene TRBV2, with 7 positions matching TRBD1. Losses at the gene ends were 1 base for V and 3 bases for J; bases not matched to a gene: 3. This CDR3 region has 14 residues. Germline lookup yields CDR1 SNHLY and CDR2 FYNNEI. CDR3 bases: TGTGCCAGCAGTGAAGGGGGACAGTACTACGAGCAGTACGTC. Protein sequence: CASSEGGQYYEQYV.

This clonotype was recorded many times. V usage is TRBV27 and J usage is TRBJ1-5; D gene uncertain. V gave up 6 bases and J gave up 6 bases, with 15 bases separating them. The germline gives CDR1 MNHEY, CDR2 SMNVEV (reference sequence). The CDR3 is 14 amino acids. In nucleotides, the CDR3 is TGTGCCAGCAGCCCACTTGGGGTGGGTCAGCCCCAGCATTTT. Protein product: CASSPLGVGQPQHF.

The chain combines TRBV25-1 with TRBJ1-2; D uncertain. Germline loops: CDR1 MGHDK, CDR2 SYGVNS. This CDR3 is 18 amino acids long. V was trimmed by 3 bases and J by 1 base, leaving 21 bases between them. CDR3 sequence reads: CASSDVEGRPKDNYGYTF. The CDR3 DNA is TGTGCCAGCAGTGACGTTGAAGGCAGGCCGAAGGATAACTATGGCTACACCTTC.

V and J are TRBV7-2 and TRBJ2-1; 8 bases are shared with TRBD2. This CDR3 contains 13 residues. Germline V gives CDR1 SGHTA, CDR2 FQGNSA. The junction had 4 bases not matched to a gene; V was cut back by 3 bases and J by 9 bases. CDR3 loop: CASSLGLVSEQFF. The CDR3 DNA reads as TGTGCCAGCAGCTTGGGACTAGTCAGTGAGCAGTTCTTC.

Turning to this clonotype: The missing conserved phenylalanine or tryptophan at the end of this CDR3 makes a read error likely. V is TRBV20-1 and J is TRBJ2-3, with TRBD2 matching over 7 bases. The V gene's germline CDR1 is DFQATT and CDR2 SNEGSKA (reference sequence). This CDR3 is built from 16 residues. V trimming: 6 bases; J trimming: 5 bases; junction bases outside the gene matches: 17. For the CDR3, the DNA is TGCAGTGCCCAATACCGGGACTACCTCGGTGGAGATACGCAGTATTAT. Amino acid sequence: CSAQYRDYLGGDTQYY.